This T cell receptor beta chain came from a study of blood T cells in healthy people across ages. Overall study context: Capture by template switching was about one barcoded beta molecule per two T cells.

With regard to this clonotype: Its antigen is currently unknown.

Study results and limitations: More naive CD4+ cells and higher diversity were found in long-lived than in aged donors. Diversity of TCR beta per million T cells declined in a roughly linear way with age.

A sample-barcoded 5' primer and a J-beta primer mix were used in a second PCR of about 7 to 12 cycles. In TCRdb, the 5' RACE reads were re-called with MiXCR into one record per CDR3 protein. This table holds approximately 1.5 million distinct CDR3 sequences, around 36% found once. The CDR3 runs 14 residues. The V and J ends lost 4 bases and 9 bases respectively, with 17 bases between them. Germline loops: CDR1 SGDLS, CDR2 YYNGEE. The sequence came from a woman younger than 45 in good health. This sequence joins TRBV9 and TRBJ2-4, with a weak D call TRBD2 (5 bases). Sample: blood. CDR3 nucleotides: TGTGCCAGCAGCCCCCGGGGTAGGCAAGGCATTCAGTACTTC. This translates into CASSPRGRQGIQYF.